The clone carrying this T cell receptor beta chain was recorded at least ten times. The record originates from a study of identical twins. TCRdb re-analysed the 5' RACE reads in MiXCR, keeping a single row per CDR3 protein. The sample consists of approximately 500,000 distinct CDR3 sequences, about 15% of them appearing once. The germline V gene has CDR1 MGHRA and CDR2 YSYEKL. The CDR3 has 16 residues. The V and J ends lost 0 bases and 0 bases respectively, with 12 bases between them. The data also belong to a second study, concerning yellow fever vaccine responses in identical twins.

Specimen: CD4+ T cells sorted from blood. The rearrangement joins TRBV4-1 to TRBJ2-7; perhaps TRBD1 as D (5 bases). This TCR derives from a woman in her late teens or twenties in good health. CDR3 loop: CASSQDWGQVSYEQYF. The CDR3 bases are TGCGCCAGCAGCCAAGATTGGGGCCAGGTCTCCTACGAGCAGTACTTC.